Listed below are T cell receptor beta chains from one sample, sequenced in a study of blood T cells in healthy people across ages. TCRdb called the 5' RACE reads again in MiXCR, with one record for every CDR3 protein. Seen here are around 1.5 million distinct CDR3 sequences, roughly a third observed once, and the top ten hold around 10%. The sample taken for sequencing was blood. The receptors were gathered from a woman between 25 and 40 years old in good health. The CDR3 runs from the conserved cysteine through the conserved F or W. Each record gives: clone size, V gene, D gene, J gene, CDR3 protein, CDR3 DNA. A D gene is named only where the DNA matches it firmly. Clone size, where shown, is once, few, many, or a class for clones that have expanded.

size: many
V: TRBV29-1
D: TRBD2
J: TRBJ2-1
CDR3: CSGGGSGKYNEQFF
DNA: TGCAGCGGCGGGGGGAGCGGGAAATACAATGAGCAGTTCTTC

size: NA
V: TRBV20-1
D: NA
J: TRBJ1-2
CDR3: CSAREGGYGTIYGYTF
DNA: TGCAGTGCTAGAGAGGGGGGATACGGGACAATCTATGGCTACACCTTC

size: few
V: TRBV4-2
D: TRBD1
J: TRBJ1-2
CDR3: CASSQGTGPYTF
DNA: TGTGCCAGCAGCCAGGGGACAGGTCCATACACCTTC

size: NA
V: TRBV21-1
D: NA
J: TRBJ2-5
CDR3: CASSGRGGYNEQYF
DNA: TGTGCCAGCAGCGGGCGGGGGGGCTACAATGAGCAGTACTTC

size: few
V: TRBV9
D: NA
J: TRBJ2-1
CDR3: CASSVDERALEQFF
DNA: TGTGCCAGCAGCGTAGATGAAAGGGCGCTGGAGCAGTTCTTC

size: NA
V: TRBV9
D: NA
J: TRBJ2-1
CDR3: CASSVGAFGNNEQFF
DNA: TGTGCCAGCAGCGTAGGAGCCTTCGGGAATAATGAGCAGTTCTTC

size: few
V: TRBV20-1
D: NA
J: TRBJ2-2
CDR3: CSGTGWAGELFF
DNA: TGCAGTGGAACAGGGTGGGCCGGGGAGCTGTTTTTT

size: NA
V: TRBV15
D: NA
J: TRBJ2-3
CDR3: CATSELYTDTQYF
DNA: TGTGCCACCAGCGAGCTTTATACAGATACGCAGTATTTT

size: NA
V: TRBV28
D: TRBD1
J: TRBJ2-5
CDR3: CASSLATGSVRETQYF
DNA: TGTGCCAGCAGTTTAGCGACAGGGTCCGTTAGGGAGACCCAGTACTTC

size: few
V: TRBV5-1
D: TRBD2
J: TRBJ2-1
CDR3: CASSPLQAGGYNEQFF
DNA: TGCGCCAGCAGCCCGCTCCAAGCGGGGGGCTACAATGAGCAGTTCTTC

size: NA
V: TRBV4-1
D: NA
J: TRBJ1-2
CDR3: CASSQDQAGYNYGYTF
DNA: TGCGCCAGCAGCCAAGATCAGGCAGGTTATAACTATGGCTACACCTTC

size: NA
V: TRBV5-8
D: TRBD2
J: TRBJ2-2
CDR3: CASRGTSGRTGELFF
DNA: TGTGCCAGCAGGGGGACTAGCGGGAGAACCGGGGAGCTGTTTTTT

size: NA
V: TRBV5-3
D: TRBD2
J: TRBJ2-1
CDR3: CARSGAGARYNEQFF
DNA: TGTGCCAGAAGCGGAGCGGGGGCCCGCTACAATGAGCAGTTCTTC

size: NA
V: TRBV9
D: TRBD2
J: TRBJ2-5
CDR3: CASSVEGLAGGETQYF
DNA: TGTGCCAGCAGCGTAGAGGGACTAGCGGGGGGCGAGACCCAGTACTTC

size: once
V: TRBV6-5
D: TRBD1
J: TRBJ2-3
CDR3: CASSRGQGYGTDTQYF
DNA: TGTGCCAGCAGCCGTGGACAGGGCTACGGCACAGATACGCAGTATTTT

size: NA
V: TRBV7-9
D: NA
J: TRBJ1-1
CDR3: CASSLGVGEFEAFF
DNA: TGTGCCAGCAGCTTAGGGGTTGGGGAATTTGAAGCTTTCTTT

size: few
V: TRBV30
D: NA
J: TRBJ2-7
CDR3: CARGGGAAYEQYF
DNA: TGTGCCCGAGGAGGGGGTGCGGCCTACGAGCAGTACTTC

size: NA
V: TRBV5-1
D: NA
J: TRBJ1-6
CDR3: CASSPGLRSPLHF
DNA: TGCGCCAGCAGCCCGGGCCTGCGATCACCCCTCCACTTT

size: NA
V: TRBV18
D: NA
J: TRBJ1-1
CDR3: CASSPVRGLEAFF
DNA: TGTGCCAGCTCACCCGTAAGGGGTCTTGAAGCTTTCTTT